One TCR beta chain is described in this entry. Each patient went into thyroid surgery without having received any treatment. Original processing methods: CDR3 was compared across clinicopathological groups, and the resulting differences were used to build a distant-metastasis classifier for papillary thyroid cancer. TCRdb re-analyzed the PCR reads through MiXCR. TCRdb, not the original authors, processed these V and J calls. The sample yields under 35,000 clones, less than 40% seen once. The data belong to a study of metastatic and nonmetastatic thyroid tumors. The germline V and J ends were trimmed by 2 bases and 0 bases, with 12 bases remaining between them. Germline CDR1 SGHTA, CDR2 FQGTGA. The CDR3 totals 16 residues.

This clonotype originated in a female donor with papillary thyroid cancer or a benign thyroid nodule (not recorded which). Some clones in this sample may be carry-over from other donors' samples. The V call is TRBV7-3, the J call TRBJ2-3; the D is unclear. The sample consisted of tumor tissue. The CDR3 region is CASSLGDGGSTDTQYF. For the CDR3, the DNA is TGTGCCAGCAGCTTAGGAGACGGCGGTAGCACAGATACGCAGTATTTT.